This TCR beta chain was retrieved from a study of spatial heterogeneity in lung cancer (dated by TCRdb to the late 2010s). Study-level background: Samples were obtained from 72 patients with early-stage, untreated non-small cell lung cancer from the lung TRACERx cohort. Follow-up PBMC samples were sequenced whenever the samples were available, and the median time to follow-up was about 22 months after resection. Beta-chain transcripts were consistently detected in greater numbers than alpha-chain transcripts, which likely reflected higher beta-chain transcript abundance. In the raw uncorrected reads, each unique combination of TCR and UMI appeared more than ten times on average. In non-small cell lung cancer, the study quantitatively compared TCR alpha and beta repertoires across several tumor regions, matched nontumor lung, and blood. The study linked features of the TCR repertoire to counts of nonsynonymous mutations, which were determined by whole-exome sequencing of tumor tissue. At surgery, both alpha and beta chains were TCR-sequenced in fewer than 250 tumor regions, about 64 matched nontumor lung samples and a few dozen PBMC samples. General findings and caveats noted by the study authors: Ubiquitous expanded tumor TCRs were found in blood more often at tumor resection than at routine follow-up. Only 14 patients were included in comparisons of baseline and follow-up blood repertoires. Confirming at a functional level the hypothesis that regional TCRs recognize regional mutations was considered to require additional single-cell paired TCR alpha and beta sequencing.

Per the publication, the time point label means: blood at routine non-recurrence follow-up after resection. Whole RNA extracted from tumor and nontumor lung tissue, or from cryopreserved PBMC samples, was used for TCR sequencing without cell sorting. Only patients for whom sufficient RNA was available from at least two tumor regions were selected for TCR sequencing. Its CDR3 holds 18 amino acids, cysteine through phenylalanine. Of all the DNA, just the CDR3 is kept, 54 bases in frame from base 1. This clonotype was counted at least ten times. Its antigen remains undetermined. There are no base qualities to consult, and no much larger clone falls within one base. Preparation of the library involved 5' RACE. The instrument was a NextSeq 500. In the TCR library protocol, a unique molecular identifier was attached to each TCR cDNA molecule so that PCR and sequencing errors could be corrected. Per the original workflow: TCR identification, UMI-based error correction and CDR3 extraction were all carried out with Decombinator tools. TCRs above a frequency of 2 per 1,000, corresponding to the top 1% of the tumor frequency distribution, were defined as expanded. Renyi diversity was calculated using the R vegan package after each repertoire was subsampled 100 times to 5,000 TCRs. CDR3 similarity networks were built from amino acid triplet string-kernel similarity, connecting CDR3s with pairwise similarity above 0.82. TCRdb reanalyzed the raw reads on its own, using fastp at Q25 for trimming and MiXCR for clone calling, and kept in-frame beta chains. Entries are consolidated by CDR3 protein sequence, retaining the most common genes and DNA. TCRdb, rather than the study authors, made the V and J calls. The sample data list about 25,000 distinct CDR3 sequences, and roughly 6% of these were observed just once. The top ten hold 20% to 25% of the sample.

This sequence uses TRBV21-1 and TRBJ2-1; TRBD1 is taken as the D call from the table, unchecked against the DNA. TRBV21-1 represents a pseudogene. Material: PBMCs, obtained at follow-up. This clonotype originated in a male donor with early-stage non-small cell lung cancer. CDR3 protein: CASSKGEMDRVNHNEQFF. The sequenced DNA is TGTGCCAGCAGCAAAGGGGAAATGGACAGGGTGAATCACAATGAGCAGTTCTTC.